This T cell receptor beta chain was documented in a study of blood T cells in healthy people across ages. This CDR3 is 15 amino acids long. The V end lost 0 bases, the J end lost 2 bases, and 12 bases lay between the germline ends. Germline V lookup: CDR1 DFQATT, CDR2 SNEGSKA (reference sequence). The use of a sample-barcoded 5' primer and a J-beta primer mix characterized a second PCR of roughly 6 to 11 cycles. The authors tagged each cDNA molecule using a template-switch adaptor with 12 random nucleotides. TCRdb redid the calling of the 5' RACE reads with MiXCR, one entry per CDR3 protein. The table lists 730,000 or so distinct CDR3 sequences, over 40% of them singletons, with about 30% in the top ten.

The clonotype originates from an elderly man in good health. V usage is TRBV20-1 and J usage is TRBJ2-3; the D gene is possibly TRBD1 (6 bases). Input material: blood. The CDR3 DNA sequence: TGCAGTGCTAGAGATATAAGACAGGCCACAGATACGCAGTATTTT. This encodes CSARDIRQATDTQYF.